This TCR beta chain is drawn from a study of molecular identifiers for immune sequencing clone quantification (dated by TCRdb to between 2018 and 2020). The study in broad terms: For a replicate experiment, RNA from approximately 20,000 or 100,000 naive CD8 T cells was divided into five aliquots, of which four were sequenced. This methods study used CD8 T cells to benchmark TCR RNA copy counting and molecular-identifier clustering-based TCR repertoire sequencing (MIDCIRS). General conclusions and limits of the study: The naive libraries included spiked-in Jurkat TCR RNA (around 10 copies' worth), and this RNA is not part of the donor repertoire. Without barcode sub-clustering, chimeric consensus sequences inflated TCR diversity; chimeras reached as high as 47%. Identical TCR molecules sharing a barcode could cause highly expanded clone sizes to be underestimated. Spiked-in Jurkat TCR RNA equivalent to a single cell was reported to be detectable even among more than 900,000 naive CD8 T cells. Modeling indicated around 3.2 TCR RNA copies recovered per cell, compared with roughly 9.7 by digital PCR, which implies a capture efficiency of around 30%. In CMV-specific effector cells, over 99% of molecules were held by clones above 20 RNA copies, whereas under 1% of molecules were held by such clones in naive cells.

The germline V gene (reference sequence) yields SEHNR for CDR1 and FQNEAQ for CDR2. V and J are trimmed by 4 bases and 6 bases, and the gene matches miss 8 bases of the junction. Including the terminal cysteine and phenylalanine, the CDR3 comprises 16 residues. CDR3 DNA only is kept here, 48 bases in frame from base 1. Libraries of naive CD8 T cells were generated from about 19,000 to 1,100,000 sorted cells, with 10%, 30% or 50% of the purified RNA used. Naive CD8 T cells were FACS-sorted as CD8+CD4-CCR7+CD45RA+ on a BD FACSAria II into RLT Plus buffer. Roughly nine TCR copies' worth of Jurkat RNA were spiked into 20,000-1,000,000 naive CD8 T cell samples to test detection sensitivity. CD8 T cells were enriched using RosetteSep CD8+ T Cell Enrichment Cocktail and Ficoll-Paque, and the enriched cells then underwent ACK red cell lysis. The method behind the library was PCR. Sequencing instrument: Illumina HiSeq 4000. Bulk TCR libraries were generated as previously described, with the TCR primers listed in Table S5 used. The Qiagen AllPrep DNA/RNA kit was used to purify total RNA. Before analysis, reads from multiple sequencing runs of the same library were pooled. The paper's processing steps were these. Reads were retained only if their TCR constant sequence matched exactly, and those retained reads were trimmed to 150 nt and grouped according to their 12-nt molecular barcodes. Reads within each barcode group were sub-clustered using a 15% Levenshtein threshold, and quality-weighted consensus sequences were constructed for each RNA molecule. Non-functional sequences were filtered out, along with any lower-count sequence sitting one edit away from another sequence. Barcode sub-clusters with fewer than 20% of the maximum read count were removed, based on fitting two negative binomial distributions. TCRdb ran its own pipeline on the public reads, namely fastp trimming at Q25 and MiXCR clone calling, and kept in-frame beta chains. Rows matching on CDR3 protein sequence are summarized as one entry with the most common DNA and genes. The V and J calls and clone size come from TCRdb's table, not from the authors' own analysis. The sample profile shows 60,000 to 65,000 distinct CDR3 sequences; about a fifth of them were found once. The top ten clones comprise approximately 1.5% of the sample.

Note on this clonotype: Its antigen specificity is not known. No much larger clone is present one base from it, and per-base qualities are unavailable.

The sequenced material came from naive CD8+ T cells from blood, with Jurkat cell RNA spiked in. The intended sense of this specimen's cell subset or site label: FACS-sorted CD8+CD4-CCR7+CD45RA+ naive T cells. The chain couples TRBV7-9 to TRBJ2-3; 12 bases in between match TRBD1. This TCR derives from a human donor in good health. Some libraries in this study had Jurkat cell RNA spiked in. The DNA sequence is as follows: TGTGCCAGCAGCTCCACGGGACAGGGGGCTTACGATACGCAGTATTTT. Its amino acids are CASSSTGQGAYDTQYF.